Presented here are 3 T cell receptor beta chains from one specimen sequenced in a study of blood T cells in healthy people across ages. A second 7 to 11 cycle PCR used barcoded and J-beta primers. TCRdb fed the 5' RACE reads into MiXCR, producing one record per CDR3 protein. The sample consists of around 1,900,000 distinct CDR3 sequences, around 42% of them appearing once. Sequencing was performed on blood. The receptors were gathered from a human donor in good health.

In its sample, this clonotype was seen a few times. V and J are TRBV4-3 and TRBJ1-5; D gene unclear. Trimming pared 0 bases from V and 7 bases from J, leaving 7 bases between. The CDR3 has 13 residues. Germline V gene data show CDR1 as LGHNA and CDR2 as YSLEER. The CDR3 loop is CASSQDSYQPQHF. The DNA of the CDR3 is TGCGCCAGCAGCCAAGATTCCTACCAGCCCCAGCATTTT.

This clonotype appeared a few times. One end of the junction fails to match germline, which may point to a read error. The rearrangement joins TRBV20-1 to TRBJ1-2; D possibly corresponds to TRBD1 (6 bases). This CDR3 comprises 12 residues. CDR1 is DFQATT, CDR2 SNEGSKA, per germline (reference sequence). CDR3 amino acids: CSAKAGEKSYTF. The CDR3 DNA is TGCAGCGCTAAGGCAGGGGAGAAGAGCTACACCTTC.

This clonotype was seen only once. The rearrangement links TRBV6-2 or TRBV6-3 to TRBJ2-5, with TRBD2 matching over 7 bases. V was clipped by 6 bases and J by 3 bases; unmatched bases: 4. In germline, CDR1 is MNHEY, CDR2 SVGEGT. The CDR3 spans 13 residues. The CDR3, as DNA: TGTGCCAGCAGGGGACTATCCAAAGAGACCCAGTACTTC. Its protein is CASRGLSKETQYF.